This TCR beta chain was retrieved from a study of blood T cell repertoires in COVID-19. Study-level information: Material from acute and convalescent COVID-19 was sourced from the United States, Italy and Spain.

Data came from immunoSEQ multiplex PCR; TCRdb stores just in-frame clones and leaves some out. The sample includes around 180,000 clones, around 76% of them seen just once. V was pared by 3 bases and J by 1 base, with 6 bases between. CDR1 and CDR2 (germline): DFQATT, SNEGSKA (reference sequence). There are 12 residues in the CDR3. Cohorts were determined from participant-reported clinical history. The chain employs TRBV20-1 and TRBJ2-5; no clear D gene. Sequenced sample: PBMCs or T cells enriched from blood (not recorded which). This sequence originates from a woman aged 50 to 60 with acute COVID-19. The CDR3 sequence: CSASNSQETQYF. The CDR3 coding sequence is TGCAGTGCTAGTAACAGCCAAGAGACCCAGTACTTC.